This entry is about one T cell receptor (beta chain). Its target is not known. The sample originates from a study of CD8+ T cells in alopecia areata. Peripheral blood samples and lesional scalp punch biopsies were obtained from alopecia areata patients. RNA extraction and reverse transcription yielded cDNA as sequencing template. The data were produced by immunoSEQ multiplex PCR, yet TCRdb's version contains in-frame clones alone and is incomplete. The table records about 120,000 clones, around two fifths of them present only once. Study outcomes and limitations: Sharing of TCR sequences between patients (possibly for HLA-related reasons) was less clear than in mice.

The CDR3 consists of 13 residues. The V gene lost 5 bases and the J gene lost 4 bases, with 8 bases spanning the gap. The germline V gene has CDR1 SNHLY and CDR2 FYNNEI. Material for sequencing was CD4+ T cells sorted from blood. The chain is built from TRBV2 and TRBJ2-2; possibly TRBD1 or TRBD2 for D (5 bases each). The TCR sequence derives from a human donor with alopecia areata. CDR3 loop: CASSRDVTGELFF. The CDR3 region has the DNA TGTGCCAGCAGTCGGGACGTCACCGGGGAGCTGTTTTTT.